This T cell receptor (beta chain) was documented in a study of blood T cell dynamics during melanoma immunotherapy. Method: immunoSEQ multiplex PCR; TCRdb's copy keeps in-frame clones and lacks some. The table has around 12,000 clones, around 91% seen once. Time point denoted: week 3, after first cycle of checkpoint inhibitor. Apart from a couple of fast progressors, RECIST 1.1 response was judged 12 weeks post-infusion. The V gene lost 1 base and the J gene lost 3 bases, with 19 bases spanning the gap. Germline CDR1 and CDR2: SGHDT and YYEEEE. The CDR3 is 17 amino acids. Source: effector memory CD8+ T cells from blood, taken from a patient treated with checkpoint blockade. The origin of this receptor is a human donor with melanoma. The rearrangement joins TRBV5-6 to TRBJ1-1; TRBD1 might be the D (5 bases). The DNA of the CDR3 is TGTGCCAGCAGCTTGTCTCTGGGGACGGAGTACGACACTGAAGCTTTCTTT. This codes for CASSLSLGTEYDTEAFF.